The 23 T cell receptor beta chains below all came from one sample that was sequenced in a study of T cells after yellow fever vaccination. One entry per CDR3 protein results from TCRdb running MiXCR on the 5' RACE reads. This table holds just over 300,000 distinct CDR3 sequences, 3.6% found once. This specimen was PBMCs, taken on the day of the yellow fever booster vaccination. These receptors were collected from a man aged 18-30 years who received the YFV17D yellow fever vaccine.

This clonotype was recorded many times. The rearrangement joins TRBV5-1 to TRBJ1-1; D gene uncertain. The CDR3 is 13 amino acids. CDR1 and CDR2 (germline): SGHRS, YFSETQ. Trimming pared 4 bases from V and 4 bases from J, leaving 11 bases between. CDR3 protein: CASSRQTSTEAFF. The CDR3 DNA reads TGCGCCAGCAGCCGGCAGACGAGCACTGAAGCTTTCTTT.

The sample holds many counts of this clonotype. The CDR3 DNA follows: TGCGCCAGCAGCTTGGTCTTGTTCCTGCCTGGGCGGGTCCCAAGCACAGATACGCAGTATTTT. Amino acid sequence: CASSLVLFLPGRVPSTDTQYF. This sequence joins TRBV5-1 and TRBJ2-3, with D possibly TRBD2 on 5 matching bases. The CDR3 sequence is 21 residues long. The germline V gene has CDR1 SGHRS and CDR2 YFSETQ. V lost 0 bases to trimming and J lost 0 bases, with 26 bases between them.

This clonotype was found a few times. The chain uses TRBV10-3 and TRBJ1-5; possible D gene TRBD1, 5 bases. The CDR3 contains 14 residues. Trimming took 10 bases from V and 2 from J, leaving 15 bases between them. Germline CDR1 ENHRY, CDR2 SYGVKD. The chain's CDR3 is CATGRDQGNQPQHF. DNA for the CDR3: TGTGCCACCGGGAGGGACCAAGGCAATCAGCCCCAGCATTTT.

This clonotype appeared many times. The J gene is TRBJ2-7, the V gene TRBV7-9, with unresolved D. V gave up 6 bases and J gave up 3 bases, with 12 bases separating them. Germline CDR1 and CDR2: SEHNR and FQNEAQ (reference sequence). This CDR3 has 13 residues. The CDR3: CASRADSGYEQYF. CDR3 nucleotides: TGTGCCAGCAGGGCAGACTCGGGCTACGAGCAGTACTTC.

This rearrangement joins TRBV19 to TRBJ2-2; a weak D match, TRBD2 (5 bases). V dropped 3 bases and J dropped 6 bases, with 8 bases sitting between them. The CDR3 has 13 residues. CDR1 and CDR2 from the germline V gene are LNHDA and SQIVND (reference sequence). The DNA of the CDR3 is TGTGCCAGTAGTATTGACTACGCCGGGGAGCTGTTTTTT. Translation gives CASSIDYAGELFF.

This clonotype was found many times. The chain carries TRBV5-1 and TRBJ2-5; 11 nucleotides align to TRBD2. V lost 5 bases to trimming and J lost 5 bases; unmatched junction nucleotides: 8. There are 15 residues in the CDR3. CDR1 is SGHRS, CDR2 YFSETQ, per germline. CDR3 sequence (DNA): TGCGCCAGCAGGGATCCTAGCGGGGGGAAGGAGACCCAGTACTTC. Translating gives CASRDPSGGKETQYF.

Here the CDR3 reads CASSVTNTQYF. The CDR3 bases are TGTGCCAGCAGCGTTACAAATACGCAGTATTTT. J is TRBJ2-3 and V is TRBV5-6, with D unresolved. This CDR3 spans 11 amino acids. The V end lost 4 bases, the J end lost 7 bases, and 7 bases lay between the germline ends. Germline lookup yields CDR1 SGHDT and CDR2 YYEEEE.

This clonotype was found many times. The V gene is TRBV5-1, the J gene TRBJ1-1; weak D call: TRBD1 (5 bases). Germline V lookup: CDR1 SGHRS, CDR2 YFSETQ. With 2 bases removed from V and 3 bases from J, the gap between germline ends came to 8 bases. The CDR3 loop spans 13 amino acids. CDR3 DNA: TGCGCCAGCAGCTTTGGGGCGGACACTGAAGCTTTCTTT. Its protein is CASSFGADTEAFF.

In its sample, this clonotype was seen many times. The chain combines TRBV2 with TRBJ2-4; 11 bases are shared with TRBD2. CDR1 and CDR2 from the germline V gene are SNHLY and FYNNEI. V was pared by 3 bases and J by 0 bases, with 7 bases of the junction left unmatched. The CDR3 sequence is 18 residues long. The CDR3, as DNA: TGTGCCAGCAGTGATTTGGGACTAGCGGCTAGAGCCAAAAACATTCAGTACTTC. Amino acid sequence: CASSDLGLAARAKNIQYF.

This clonotype appeared many times. The chain couples TRBV4-3 to TRBJ2-7, with 8 bases lining up with TRBD1. CDR1 is LGHNA, CDR2 YSLEER, per germline. The CDR3 extends over 14 amino acids. The junction had 5 bases not matched to a gene; V was cut back by 4 bases and J by 3 bases. The CDR3 reads CASSLRTGIYEQYF. The CDR3 DNA is TGCGCCAGCAGCCTGAGGACAGGGATCTACGAGCAGTACTTC.

This clonotype was counted at least ten times. The chain uses TRBV29-1 and TRBJ1-4, with unresolved D. Germline values: CDR1 SQVTM, CDR2 ANQGSEA. The CDR3 length is 14 residues. V was pared by 5 bases and J by 0 bases, with 10 bases between. This CDR3 is CSVRHSATNEKLFF. CDR3 DNA sequence: TGCAGCGTTCGTCACAGTGCAACTAATGAAAAACTGTTTTTT.

The gene calls are TRBV12-3 or TRBV12-4 and TRBJ2-1; D unclear. CDR3 length: 13 residues. V lost 2 bases, J lost 9 bases, and 11 bases lay in between. The CDR3 region has the DNA TGTGCCAGCAGTTTACCCGAAATAAGTGAGCAGTTCTTC. It translates to CASSLPEISEQFF.

The J gene is TRBJ2-7, the V gene TRBV28; the D gene is possibly TRBD1 (6 bases). Germline V gene lookup returns CDR1 MDHEN and CDR2 SYDVKM. This CDR3 has 13 residues. CDR3 sequence: CASSPGQHYEHYV. The DNA for the CDR3 is TGTGCCAGCAGTCCTGGACAGCACTACGAGCATTACGTC.

The chain combines TRBV5-5 with TRBJ2-5, with TRBD1 matching over 7 bases. This CDR3 is 16 amino acids long. The V segment lost 5 bases and the J segment 1 base; nucleotides outside the gene matches: 11. CDR1 is SGHKS, CDR2 YYEKEE, per germline (reference sequence). The CDR3 DNA follows: TGTGCCAGCAGTTACGGGACAGAGTTCACCCAAGAGACCCAGTACTTC. Its translation: CASSYGTEFTQETQYF.

This clonotype has only a few counts. The chain employs TRBV10-3 and TRBJ2-2; TRBD1 might be the D (6 bases). CDR1 and CDR2 from the germline V gene are ENHRY and SYGVKD. CDR3 length: 12 amino acids. V dropped 9 bases and J dropped 8 bases, with 13 bases sitting between them. In DNA, the CDR3 is TGTGCCATGGCAGGGGCGCCTGGGGAGCTGTTTTTT. The encoded protein is CAMAGAPGELFF.

There are many counts of this clonotype. The V and J genes are TRBV3-1 and TRBJ2-7; D is uncertain. The germline gives CDR1 LGHDT, CDR2 YNNKEL (reference sequence). CDR3 length equals 14 residues. V lost 5 bases, J lost 2 bases, and 13 bases lay in between. The CDR3 reads CASSSSSSPYEQYV. The DNA for the CDR3 is TGTGCCAGCAGCTCAAGTTCCAGTCCCTACGAGCAGTACGTC.

The sample holds many counts of this clonotype. The J gene is TRBJ2-5, the V gene TRBV4-3; TRBD1 agrees at 7 bases. The CDR3 is 16 amino acids. CDR1 LGHNA and CDR2 YSLEER come from the germline V gene. The V gene end was trimmed by 4 bases and the J gene end by 1 base; junction bases not matched to a gene: 9. The DNA for the CDR3 is TGCGCCAGCAGCCGCACCGGGACAGACATCCAAGAGACCCAGTACTTC. Protein sequence: CASSRTGTDIQETQYF.

At least ten counts were recorded for this clonotype. The V call is TRBV12-3 or TRBV12-4, the J call TRBJ2-4; unclear D gene. Trimming left V 8 bases short and J 12 bases short, with 20 bases between. This CDR3 is 13 amino acids long. CDR3 amino acids: CASAPGRAPGQYF. As DNA, the CDR3 is TGTGCCAGCGCACCTGGCCGGGCACCCGGTCAGTACTTC.

This clonotype was seen repeatedly, ten times or more. The chain recombines TRBV4-3 with TRBJ1-6, with a possible D match to TRBD1 (5 bases). Germline values: CDR1 LGHNA, CDR2 YSLEER. The V and J ends lost 0 bases and 5 bases respectively, with 14 bases between them. The CDR3 length is 17 residues. CDR3 DNA sequence: TGCGCCAGCAGCCAAGACCCGCAGGGCCCTAATAATTCACCCCTCCACTTT. This sequence encodes CASSQDPQGPNNSPLHF.

This clonotype showed up many times. The rearrangement links TRBV7-9 to TRBJ2-2; TRBD2 matches 10 bases. This CDR3 region has 16 residues. Germline V lookup: CDR1 SEHNR, CDR2 FQNEAQ (reference sequence). Trimming took 5 bases from V and 1 from J; bases not matched to a gene: 4. CDR3 sequence reads: CASSRTSGVNTGELFF. The CDR3 DNA reads as TGTGCCAGCAGCCGGACTAGCGGAGTGAACACCGGGGAGCTGTTTTTT.

This clonotype was picked up a small number of times. The chain has TRBV4-3 and TRBJ2-3; the D is unclear. This CDR3 has 16 residues. V shed 3 bases and J shed 7 bases, with 20 bases lying between them. CDR1 and CDR2 (germline): LGHNA, YSLEER. The CDR3 spells CASSQETGSWRYTQYF. CDR3 bases: TGCGCCAGCAGCCAGGAAACCGGGTCCTGGAGATATACGCAGTATTTT.

The chain links TRBV7-2 to TRBJ2-1, with a possible D match to TRBD1 (5 bases). In germline, CDR1 is SGHTA, CDR2 FQGNSA. This CDR3 contains 13 residues. Between the trimmed V and J ends, which lost 4 bases and 14 bases, there was a span of 18 bases. The CDR3 nucleotides read TGTGCCAGCAGCTCCCAAATCGACAGAGAAGAGTTCTTC. This sequence encodes CASSSQIDREEFF.

This clonotype has a handful of counts. The chain couples TRBV29-1 to TRBJ2-5; D not resolved. The CDR3 is 13 amino acids. Looked up from germline, CDR1 is SQVTM and CDR2 is ANQGSEA. The V gene lost 1 base and the J gene lost 3 bases, with 9 bases spanning the gap. The CDR3 DNA reads TGCAGCGTTGAAGGTCGACGAGAAGAGACCCAGTACTTC. Translating it yields CSVEGRREETQYF.